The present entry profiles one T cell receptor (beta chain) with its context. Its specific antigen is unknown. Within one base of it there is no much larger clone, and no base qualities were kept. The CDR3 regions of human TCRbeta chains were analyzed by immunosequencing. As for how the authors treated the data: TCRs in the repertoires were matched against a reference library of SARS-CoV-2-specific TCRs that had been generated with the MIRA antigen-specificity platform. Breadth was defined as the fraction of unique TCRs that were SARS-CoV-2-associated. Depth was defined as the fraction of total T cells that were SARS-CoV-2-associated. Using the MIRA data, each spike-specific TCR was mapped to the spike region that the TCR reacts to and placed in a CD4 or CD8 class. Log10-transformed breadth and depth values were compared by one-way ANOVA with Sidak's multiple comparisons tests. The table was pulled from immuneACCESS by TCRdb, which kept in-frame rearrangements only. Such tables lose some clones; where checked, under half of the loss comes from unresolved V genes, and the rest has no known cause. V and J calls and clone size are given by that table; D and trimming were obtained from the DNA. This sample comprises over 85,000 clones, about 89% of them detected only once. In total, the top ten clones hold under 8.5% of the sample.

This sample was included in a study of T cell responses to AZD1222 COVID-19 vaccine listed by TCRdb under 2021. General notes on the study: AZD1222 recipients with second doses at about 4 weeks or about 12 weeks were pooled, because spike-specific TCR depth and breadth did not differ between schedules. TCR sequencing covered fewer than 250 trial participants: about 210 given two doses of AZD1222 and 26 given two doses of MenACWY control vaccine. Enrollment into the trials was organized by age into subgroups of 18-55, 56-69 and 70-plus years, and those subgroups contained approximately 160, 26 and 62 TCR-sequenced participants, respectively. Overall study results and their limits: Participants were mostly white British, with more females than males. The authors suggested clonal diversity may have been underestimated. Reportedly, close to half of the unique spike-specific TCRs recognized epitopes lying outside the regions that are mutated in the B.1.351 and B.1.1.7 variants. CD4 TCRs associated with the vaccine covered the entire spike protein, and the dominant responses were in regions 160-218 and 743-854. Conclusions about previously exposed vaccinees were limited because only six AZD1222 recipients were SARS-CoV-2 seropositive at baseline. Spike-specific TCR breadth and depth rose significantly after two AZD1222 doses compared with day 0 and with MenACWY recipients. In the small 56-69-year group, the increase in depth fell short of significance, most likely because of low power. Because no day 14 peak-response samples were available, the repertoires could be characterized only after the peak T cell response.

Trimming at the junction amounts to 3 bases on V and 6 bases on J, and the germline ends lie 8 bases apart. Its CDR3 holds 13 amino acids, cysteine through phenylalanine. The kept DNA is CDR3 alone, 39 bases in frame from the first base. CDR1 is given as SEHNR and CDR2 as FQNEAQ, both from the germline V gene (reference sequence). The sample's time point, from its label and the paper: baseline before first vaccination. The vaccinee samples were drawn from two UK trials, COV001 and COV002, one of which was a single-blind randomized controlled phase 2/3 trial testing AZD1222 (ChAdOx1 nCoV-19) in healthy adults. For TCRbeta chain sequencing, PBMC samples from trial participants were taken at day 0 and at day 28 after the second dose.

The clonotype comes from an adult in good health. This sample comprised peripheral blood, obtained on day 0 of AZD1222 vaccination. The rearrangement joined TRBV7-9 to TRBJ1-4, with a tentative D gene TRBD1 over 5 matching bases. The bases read TGTGCCAGCAGCTTCCAGGGATATGAAAAACTGTTTTTT. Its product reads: CASSFQGYEKLFF.